This T cell receptor (beta chain) was captured by sequencing in a study of regulatory T cells in long-lasting Graves disease. The TCR beta library used iRepertoire HTBI primers with Arm-PCR amplification of CDR3. TCRdb itself ran the multiplex PCR reads through MiXCR, one entry per CDR3 protein. The sample shows about 460,000 distinct CDR3 sequences, under 25% of them seen only once. This clonotype occurred many times. Its antigen is unknown. After removal of 3 bases from V and 6 bases from J, the junction contained 4 bases not matched to a gene. The CDR3 is made up of 13 amino acids. CDR1 is MNHEY, CDR2 SMNVEV, per germline (reference sequence). The time point here: persistent/refractory GD, antithyroid drugs over 5 years with positive TRAb. Construction of the TCR library relied on RNA isolated from PBMCs. Diagnosing Graves' disease relied on the American Thyroid Association guidelines. Patients hailed from an endocrinology department in Xi'an, China.

Points from the study as a whole: Newly diagnosed Graves' patients exceeded persistent ones in TCR diversity. Persistent disease was associated with favored TRBV28 usage and with favored use of TRBJ1-2 and TRBJ2-5.

This clonotype was sampled from a female donor with Graves disease. V is TRBV27 and J is TRBJ1-2, with 7 bases matching TRBD1. Material: peripheral blood mononuclear cells (PBMCs), obtained when the disease was refractory, from a patient treated with antithyroid drugs. The CDR3 DNA reads TGTGCCAGCAGTTTTAACAGGGGAGATGGCTACACCTTC. Encoded protein: CASSFNRGDGYTF.